What follows are 14 T cell receptor beta chains derived from one specimen sequenced in a study of blood T cell repertoires in COVID-19. TCRdb keeps only in-frame clones here, not all; method: immunoSEQ multiplex PCR. The sample shows fewer than 200,000 clones, 86% of them seen only once. What was sequenced was PBMCs or T cells enriched from blood (not recorded which). These receptors came from a woman aged 40 to 55 in a cohort exposed to, infected with or recovered from COVID-19 (not recorded which).

The CDR3 region is CASSLWAARGRVGMNTEAFF. As DNA, the CDR3 is TGTGCCAGCAGTTTATGGGCGGCCAGGGGGCGCGTAGGGATGAACACTGAAGCTTTCTTT. The V gene is TRBV28, the J gene TRBJ1-1; 8 bases agree with TRBD1. Germline CDR1 MDHEN, CDR2 SYDVKM. There are 20 residues in the CDR3. V dropped 0 bases and J dropped 0; count of bases not matched to a gene: 15.

The V gene is TRBV27, the J gene TRBJ1-1; weak D call: TRBD1 (5 bases). The germline V gene has CDR1 MNHEY and CDR2 SMNVEV (reference sequence). V lost 5 bases, J lost 8 bases, and 15 bases lay in between. The CDR3 totals 13 residues. The CDR3 bases are TGTGCCAGCAGTATCTTCCAGGGATCCGAAGCTTTCTTT. As protein: CASSIFQGSEAFF.

J is TRBJ2-7 and V is TRBV27, with 7 positions matching TRBD2. The germline CDR1 and CDR2 sequences are MNHEY and SMNVEV (reference sequence). V dropped 10 bases and J dropped 5; count of bases not matched to a gene: 14. The CDR3 is 14 residues long. The CDR3 coding sequence is TGTGCCACCCGGACTAGTCCCCGCCTGAACGAGCAGTACTTC. It codes for CATRTSPRLNEQYF.

This chain joins TRBV18 and TRBJ2-7; D is perhaps TRBD2 (5 bases). CDR3 size: 16 residues. The V end lost 3 bases, the J end lost 2 bases, and 17 bases lay between the germline ends. From germline, CDR1 is KGHSH and CDR2 LQKENI. The CDR3 region has the DNA TGTGCCAGCTCACCCAGCGAAGCGGATCCAACCTACGAGCAGTACTTC. This sequence encodes CASSPSEADPTYEQYF.

V is TRBV5-1 and J is TRBJ1-6, with D uncertain. The CDR3 loop spans 15 amino acids. The germline V gene has CDR1 SGHRS and CDR2 YFSETQ. Trimming stripped 0 bases from V and 9 bases from J, with 13 bases between. The CDR3 DNA reads as TGCGCCAGCAGCTTGGATACCCGGGGTGTTTCACCCCTCCACTTT. It specifies CASSLDTRGVSPLHF. Based on the CDR3 plus reference TRBV5-1 and TRBJ1-6, the full variable domain is KAGVTQTPRYLIKTRGQQVTLSCSPISGHRSVSWYQQTPGQGLQFLFEYFSETQRNKGNFPGRFSGRQFSNSRSEMNVSTLELGDSALYLCASSLDTRGVSPLHFGNGTRLTVT.

J is TRBJ1-4 and V is TRBV28; the D is unclear. The V and J ends lost 3 bases and 1 base respectively, with 6 bases between them. Looked up from germline, CDR1 is MDHEN and CDR2 is SYDVKM. The CDR3 sequence is 14 residues long. The CDR3 spells CASSFGETNEKLFF. DNA for the CDR3: TGTGCCAGCAGTTTCGGGGAAACTAATGAAAAACTGTTTTTT. The complete variable domain, with remaining parts taken from reference TRBV28 and TRBJ1-4, reads DVKVTQSSRYLVKRTGEKVFLECVQDMDHENMFWYRQDPGLGLRLIYFSYDVKMKEKGDIPEGYSVSREKKERFSLILESASTNQTSMYLCASSFGETNEKLFFGSGTQLSVL.

The J gene is TRBJ2-7, the V gene TRBV9, with TRBD2 identical over 7 bases. Germline V gene sequence: CDR1 SGDLS, CDR2 YYNGEE. The CDR3 contains 14 residues. V trimming: 4 bases; J trimming: 7 bases; junction bases outside the gene matches: 11. CDR3 sequence reads: CASSPQSGTVEQYF. The CDR3 region has the DNA TGTGCCAGCAGCCCACAAAGCGGGACCGTGGAGCAGTACTTC.

The V and J genes are TRBV21-1 and TRBJ1-1; TRBD1 was called by the table and not checked on the DNA. TRBV21-1 is a documented pseudogene. The CDR3 extends over 15 amino acids. The CDR3 region has the DNA TGTGCCAGCAGCATATACAGGGGGCCGGGGACTGAAGCTTTCTTT. Its translation: CASSIYRGPGTEAFF.

The chain carries TRBV27 and TRBJ2-1; the D gene is possibly TRBD1 (6 bases). The CDR3 loop spans 15 amino acids. The germline V gene encodes CDR1 MNHEY and CDR2 SMNVEV (reference sequence). The ends were cut back, 2 bases at V and 7 bases at J, with 15 bases in the middle. CDR3 in amino acids: CASSLVLQGLNEQFF. In DNA, the CDR3 is TGTGCCAGCAGTTTAGTTCTCCAGGGGCTAAATGAGCAGTTCTTC.

In the case of this clone: This same CDR3 is encoded by further DNA sequences in the sample. This chain uses TRBV5-1 with TRBJ1-1; TRBD1 matches 9 bases. CDR1 is SGHRS and CDR2 is YFSETQ in the germline V gene. CDR3 length: 14 residues. Trimming cost V 3 bases and J 3 bases; bases outside gene matches: 3. CDR3 sequence: CASSSGQGDTEAFF. The CDR3 DNA is TGCGCCAGCAGCTCGGGACAGGGAGACACTGAAGCTTTCTTT.

This chain uses TRBV6-4 with TRBJ2-1; either TRBD1 or TRBD2 may supply D (5 bases each). CDR1 MRHNA and CDR2 SNTAGT come from the germline V gene. The CDR3 is made up of 13 amino acids. The ends were cut back, 4 bases at V and 5 bases at J, with 9 bases in the middle. The DNA for the CDR3 is TGTGCCAGCAGTGTCTCGGGGCACAATGAGCAGTTCTTC. Its protein product is CASSVSGHNEQFF.

This clone was seen only once. In nucleotides, the CDR3 is TGTGCCAGCAGCAAGAAGGACAGGGGCGGCACAGATACGCAGTATTTT. Translation gives CASSKKDRGGTDTQYF. This rearrangement joins TRBV3-1 (or the pseudogene TRBV3-2) to TRBJ2-3; 9 nucleotides match TRBD1. The CDR3 has 16 residues. Germline loops: CDR1 LGHDT, CDR2 YNNKEL (reference sequence). V was clipped by 5 bases and J by 1 base; unmatched bases: 7.

The genes are TRBV5-1 and TRBJ1-6; unclear D gene. The CDR3 totals 17 residues. Trimming pared 4 bases from V and 3 bases from J, leaving 17 bases between. Germline loops: CDR1 SGHRS, CDR2 YFSETQ. The CDR3 DNA is TGCGCCAGCAGCGGAACAGTTCCTGGTAGCTATAATTCACCCCTCCACTTT. Protein: CASSGTVPGSYNSPLHF.

The DNA for the CDR3 is TGTGCCAGCAGCAAACAGGCGGAAAACATTCAGTACTTC. This sequence encodes CASSKQAENIQYF. The chain is built from TRBV7-9 and TRBJ2-4; D might be TRBD1 (5 bases). Trimming took off 5 bases at V and 5 bases at J, with 10 bases between the two ends. Germline V gene sequence: CDR1 SEHNR, CDR2 FQNEAQ (reference sequence). The CDR3 extends over 13 amino acids.